This T cell receptor (beta chain) was captured by sequencing in a study of OX40 agonist ivuxolimab in advanced cancers. Study information: Six ivuxolimab dose levels, 0.01 to 10 mg/kg, were given intravenously every 2 weeks. Allowance was made for prior anti-PD-1, anti-PD-L1 or anti-CTLA-4 therapy, and around 44% had some.

CDR3 length: 14 residues. Trimming cost V 3 bases and J 3 bases; bases outside gene matches: 3. Germline assignment: CDR1 LNHDA and CDR2 SQIVND (reference sequence). Researchers took blood at baseline, on cycle 4 day 1, and on cycle 7 day 1. Whole-study results and caveats: CD8+ T cells averaged more expanded clones than CD4+.

Repertoires were generated with immunoSEQ multiplex PCR, while TCRdb's copy carries only in-frame clones and drops some. The profile covers about 13,000 clones, with approximately 84% appearing a single time and 36% taken by the ten largest. Points on this clone: The antigen is unknown.

V usage is TRBV19 and J usage is TRBJ2-7; 9 nucleotides agree with TRBD1. The sequence derives from an adult with an advanced solid tumor such as melanoma, head and neck, liver or kidney cancer. The sequences come from CD4+ or CD8+ T cells sorted from blood, collected in a trial of the OX40 agonist ivuxolimab. CDR3 sequence (DNA): TGTGCCAGTAGTATCGGGACAGGGTTCTACGAGCAGTACTTC. It encodes CASSIGTGFYEQYF.